The 27 T cell receptor beta chains below come from one sample, sequenced in a study of beta chain features in type 1 diabetes. The study's findings and limits: There was a moderate but significant shortening of TCRB CDR3s in all four CD4+ subsets of Type 1 diabetes patients.

Investigators reverse transcribed all isolated RNA, so they sequenced expressed TCRB transcripts. TCRdb's copy holds only in-frame clones and misses some; the assay was immunoSEQ multiplex PCR. The table shows 300,000 to 350,000 clones, with 13% occurring only once. The antigens for these receptors are not known. The material sequenced was naive CD4+ T cells from blood. The source of these receptors is a young woman with type 1 diabetes.

This clone was seen only a few times. The rearrangement joins TRBV7-2 to TRBJ2-2; possible D gene TRBD2, 5 bases. The CDR3 has 15 amino acids. Trimming removed 5 bases from V and 5 bases from J, with 15 bases in between. The germline CDR1 and CDR2 sequences are SGHTA and FQGNSA. This chain's CDR3 is CASSREYGFTGELFF. CDR3 sequence (DNA): TGTGCCAGCAGCCGGGAATATGGGTTTACCGGGGAGCTGTTTTTT.

This clone was seen repeatedly, ten times or more. The chain joins TRBV29-1 to TRBJ2-7, with D tentatively TRBD2 (6 bases). Germline CDR1 SQVTM, CDR2 ANQGSEA. Trimming removed 3 bases at V and 2 bases at J, with 14 bases between. This CDR3 is 14 amino acids long. DNA of the CDR3: TGCAGCGTTGACTTCGCGGGATCAACCTACGAGCAGTACTTC. Translating it yields CSVDFAGSTYEQYF.

This clone has only a few counts. In DNA, the CDR3 is TGCGCCAGCAGCTTGTGGGGGGGCCTGGAGACCCAGTACTTC. Protein sequence: CASSLWGGLETQYF. V and J are TRBV5-1 and TRBJ2-5, with a possible D match to TRBD2 (7 bases). Trimming removed 1 base from V and 5 bases from J, with 12 bases in between. CDR3 size: 14 residues. Germline lookup yields CDR1 SGHRS and CDR2 YFSETQ.

Concerning this clone: This sample includes further DNA sequences coding for the same CDR3. This chain uses TRBV5-1 with TRBJ2-1, with 11 positions matching TRBD2. Germline CDR1 reads SGHRS; CDR2 reads YFSETQ. The CDR3 runs 15 residues. Trimming took 4 bases from V and 6 from J; bases not matched to a gene: 6. CDR3 sequence (DNA): TGCGCCAGCAGCCTTGGACTAGCGGGCACCAATGAGCAGTTCTTC. Protein product: CASSLGLAGTNEQFF.

This clone occurred a few times. This chain joins TRBV19 and TRBJ2-1; 9 bases line up with TRBD2. This CDR3 has 16 residues. The V segment lost 1 base and the J segment 3 bases; nucleotides outside the gene matches: 4. Looked up from germline, CDR1 is LNHDA and CDR2 is SQIVND (reference sequence). CDR3 DNA sequence: TGTGCCAGTAGTATAGGAGCGGGAGGAGACTACAATGAGCAGTTCTTC. Residues: CASSIGAGGDYNEQFF.

This clone was observed a single time. The chain has TRBV20-1 and TRBJ1-2; D might be TRBD1 (5 bases). This CDR3 region has 10 residues. Per germline, CDR1 DFQATT and CDR2 SNEGSKA (reference sequence). The V gene lost 5 bases and the J gene lost 8 bases, with 9 bases spanning the gap. In DNA form, the CDR3 reads TGCAGTGCTCCGCAGGGAGGCTACACCTTC. Its translation is CSAPQGGYTF.

This sequence joins TRBV20-1 and TRBJ2-3; D uncertain. The end of the DNA is better explained by TRBJ1-5, so the J call may be wrong. The CDR3 is made up of 11 amino acids. Germline assignment: CDR1 DFQATT and CDR2 SNEGSKA (reference sequence). CDR3 protein: CSAERGDTQHF. CDR3 coding DNA: TGCAGTGCTGAGCGGGGAGATACGCAGCATTTT.

This clone has a handful of counts. This chain connects TRBV9 to TRBJ2-7, with 10 bases lining up with TRBD2. This CDR3 is built from 15 residues. V was pared by 4 bases and J by 1 base, with 5 bases of the junction left unmatched. Per the germline V gene, CDR1 is SGDLS and CDR2 is YYNGEE. In DNA form, the CDR3 reads TGTGCCAGCAGCCCCCTGACTAGCGGGTCCTACGAGCAGTACTTC. Its translation is CASSPLTSGSYEQYF. Full variable domain (rest looked up from reference TRBV9 and TRBJ2-7): DSGVTQTPKHLITATGQRVTLRCSPRSGDLSVYWYQQSLDQGLQFLIQYYNGEERAKGNILERFSAQQFPDLHSELNLSSLELGDSALYFCASSPLTSGSYEQYFGPGTRLTVT.

The rearrangement joins TRBV7-2 to TRBJ2-7; 12 bases line up with TRBD2. Trimming removed 3 bases from V and 7 bases from J; junction bases left unmatched: 10. There are 16 residues in the CDR3. Per the germline V gene, CDR1 is SGHTA and CDR2 is FQGNSA. The CDR3 is CASSLSTSGSLFEQYF. The CDR3 region has the DNA TGTGCCAGCAGCTTGTCGACTAGCGGGAGCCTATTTGAGCAGTACTTC.

The chain uses TRBV30 and TRBJ2-1; 13 bases line up with TRBD2. In germline, CDR1 is GTSNPN, CDR2 SVGIG (reference sequence). The CDR3 is 15 amino acids. V gave up 0 bases and J gave up 10 bases; unmatched junction bases: 6. For the CDR3, the DNA is TGTGCCTGGAGTGTAGGACTAGCGGGAGAGGGAGAGCAGTTCTTC. It yields the protein CAWSVGLAGEGEQFF.

The V gene is TRBV5-4, the J gene TRBJ2-1, with 8 bases aligning to TRBD2. Unmatched junction bases numbered 7, after V lost 4 bases and J lost 1 base. Germline CDR1 reads SGHNT; CDR2 reads YYREEE (reference sequence). The CDR3 covers 16 residues. The CDR3 spells CASSPRGGRSYNEQFF. In DNA form, the CDR3 reads TGTGCCAGCAGCCCCCGGGGCGGGAGGTCCTACAATGAGCAGTTCTTC.

This clone was seen a handful of times. This chain connects TRBV18 to TRBJ2-1; the match to TRBD1 covers 7 bases. V lost 5 bases to trimming and J lost 5 bases; unmatched junction nucleotides: 3. The V gene's germline CDR1 is KGHSH and CDR2 LQKENI. There are 13 residues in the CDR3. CDR3: CASSSDRNNEQFF. CDR3 DNA sequence: TGTGCCAGCTCATCGGACAGGAACAATGAGCAGTTCTTC.

This sequence joins TRBV7-9 and TRBJ2-7; 8 bases match TRBD1. The CDR3 covers 16 residues. Germline CDR1 reads SEHNR; CDR2 reads FQNEAQ (reference sequence). Trimming cost V 0 bases and J 0 bases; bases outside gene matches: 4. The CDR3 nucleotides read TGTGCCAGCAGCTTAGCCATGGGGACAGGCTCCTACGAGCAGTACGTC. Its protein product is CASSLAMGTGSYEQYV.

There are a few counts of this clone. This sequence joins TRBV30 and TRBJ2-3; 8 bases match TRBD2. Germline CDR1 and CDR2: GTSNPN and SVGIG (reference sequence). The CDR3 is 15 amino acids. With V trimmed by 5 bases and J by 3 bases, 10 bases remained unmatched. The CDR3 loop reads CAWRLSGSSTDTQYF. CDR3 DNA sequence: TGTGCCTGGCGACTGAGCGGGAGCTCGACAGATACGCAGTATTTT.

In this sample, this clone turned up a few times. The chain uses TRBV7-2 and TRBJ2-1; TRBD2 agrees at 9 bases. Per germline, CDR1 SGHTA and CDR2 FQGNSA. V shed 5 bases and J 3 bases; nucleotides not matched to a gene: 2. CDR3 length: 14 amino acids. In nucleotides, the CDR3 is TGTGCCAGCAGCCGACTAGCGGACTACAATGAGCAGTTCTTC. It yields the protein CASSRLADYNEQFF.

This clone came up a few times. The V gene is TRBV29-1, the J gene TRBJ1-2; 10 bases fit TRBD1. With 4 bases clipped from V and 5 bases from J, the junction kept 7 bases outside the gene matches. CDR3 length: 14 residues. The germline CDR1 and CDR2 sequences are SQVTM and ANQGSEA. CDR3 sequence reads: CSVGRDRGPYGYTF. The CDR3 DNA reads TGCAGCGTTGGTCGGGACAGGGGACCGTATGGCTACACCTTC.

The CDR3 reads CASAYRNLRGVSETQYF. The CDR3 nucleotides are TGTGCTAGTGCCTACCGTAACCTGCGGGGGGTCAGCGAGACCCAGTACTTC. The rearrangement joins TRBV12-5 to TRBJ2-5; 8 bases fit TRBD2. Per the germline V gene, CDR1 is LGHNT and CDR2 is FRNRAP. V shed 7 bases and J 5 bases; nucleotides not matched to a gene: 18. The CDR3 spans 17 residues.

This clone was counted only a few times. V usage is TRBV7-3 and J usage is TRBJ1-1; TRBD1 aligns across 7 bases. CDR1 and CDR2 (germline): SGHTA, FQGTGA. The J segment lost 3 bases and the V segment lost 5 bases, leaving 3 bases of the junction unmatched. The CDR3 is made up of 13 amino acids. The CDR3 bases are TGTGCCAGCAGCGTCCAGGGGGACACTGAAGCTTTCTTT. Residues: CASSVQGDTEAFF. The full variable domain, in which reference TRBV7-3 and TRBJ1-1 provide the parts outside the CDR3, is GAGVSQTPSNKVTEKGKYVELRCDPISGHTALYWYRQSLGQGPEFLIYFQGTGAADDSGLPNDRFFAVRPEGSVSTLKIQRTERGDSAVYLCASSVQGDTEAFFGQGTRLTVV.

The J gene is TRBJ2-1, the V gene TRBV7-9, with D tentatively TRBD1 (5 bases). V lost 4 bases, J lost 3 bases, and 16 bases lay in between. The germline gives CDR1 SEHNR, CDR2 FQNEAQ (reference sequence). The CDR3 is made up of 16 amino acids. CDR3 amino acids: CASSSVGRAGYNEQFF. In nucleotides, the CDR3 is TGTGCCAGCAGCTCGGTTGGCAGGGCAGGCTACAATGAGCAGTTCTTC. Variable domain in full (rest from reference TRBV7-9 and TRBJ2-1): DTGVSQNPRHKITKRGQNVTFRCDPISEHNRLYWYRQTLGQGPEFLTYFQNEAQLEKSRLLSDRFSAERPKGSFSTLEIQRTEQGDSAMYLCASSSVGRAGYNEQFFGPGTRLTVL.

This chain joins TRBV7-2 and TRBJ1-5; D is possibly TRBD1 (6 bases). V was shortened by 1 base and J by 7 bases, with 11 bases between the two germline ends. Germline CDR1 and CDR2: SGHTA and FQGNSA. This CDR3 contains 14 residues. The chain's CDR3 is CASSLGVGTQPQHF. CDR3 DNA: TGTGCCAGCAGCTTAGGGGTCGGGACACAGCCCCAGCATTTT.

The chain joins TRBV28 to TRBJ2-7; TRBD2 aligns across 8 bases. After removal of 4 bases from V and 0 bases from J, the junction contained 8 bases not matched to a gene. The V gene's germline CDR1 is MDHEN and CDR2 SYDVKM. The CDR3 has 16 amino acids. CDR3 in amino acids: CASSSPGGGGSYEQYF. For the CDR3, the DNA is TGTGCCAGCAGTTCCCCCGGGGGGGGAGGCTCCTACGAGCAGTACTTC.

This clone was seen more than once but under ten times. The chain joins TRBV15 to TRBJ1-5, with 9 bases aligning to TRBD1. The CDR3 length is 17 residues. Germline values: CDR1 LNHNV, CDR2 YYDKDF (reference sequence). The ends lost 1 base at V and 0 bases at J; junction bases unmatched: 4. CDR3 in amino acids: CATSRVTGGYSNQPQHF. The CDR3, as DNA: TGTGCCACCAGCAGAGTTACAGGGGGCTATAGCAATCAGCCCCAGCATTTT.

This clone was counted between two and nine times. CDR3 in amino acids: CASSQFSSGGGYTF. In DNA, the CDR3 is TGTGCCAGCAGCCAATTCTCCAGCGGCGGTGGCTACACCTTC. The chain couples TRBV14 to TRBJ1-2; D not resolved. The CDR3 is 14 residues long. Per the germline V gene, CDR1 is SGHDN and CDR2 is FVKESK. V gave up 2 bases and J gave up 7 bases, with 14 bases separating them.

The chain carries TRBV9 and TRBJ2-7, with 7 bases fitting TRBD2. CDR3 size: 14 residues. The junction had 3 bases not matched to a gene; V was cut back by 0 bases and J by 3 bases. Germline V gives CDR1 SGDLS, CDR2 YYNGEE. In DNA, the CDR3 is TGTGCCAGCAGCGTAGGGGCTAGCGGCTACGAGCAGTACTTC. It yields the protein CASSVGASGYEQYF.

This clone was recorded only once. The rearrangement uses TRBV11-2 and TRBJ2-1, with 9 bases matching TRBD1. V dropped 3 bases and J dropped 8; count of bases not matched to a gene: 8. The CDR3 is made up of 15 amino acids. Germline V CDR1 and CDR2: SGHAT, FQNNGV. In nucleotides, the CDR3 is TGTGCCAGCAGCTTCCGGGACAGGGATGTATATGAGCAGTTCTTC. This gives the protein CASSFRDRDVYEQFF.

This clone was seen a few times. The CDR3 DNA reads TGCGCCAGCAGCAGGAACCGGACTAGCGGGAGTCTATATACGCAGTATTTT. This codes for CASSRNRTSGSLYTQYF. The chain carries TRBV23-1 and TRBJ2-3, with 13 bases matching TRBD2. TRBV23-1 carries the ORF label, with uncertain function. V lost 6 bases, J lost 7 bases, and 13 bases stayed unmatched. This CDR3 is built from 17 residues.

The rearrangement uses TRBV5-5 and TRBJ2-5; TRBD2 might be the D (6 bases). This CDR3 is 14 amino acids long. Trimming removed 0 bases at V and 5 bases at J, with 11 bases between. Germline V CDR1 and CDR2: SGHKS, YYEKEE (reference sequence). CDR3 sequence (DNA): TGTGCCAGCAGCTTGGAACGGGGAGGTGAGACCCAGTACTTC. Its translation is CASSLERGGETQYF.